This TCR beta chain was captured by sequencing in a study of human T cells and chemical hapten exposure. Study background: Donors were sensitized with 2% DPC on the upper inner arm. Minor pooled library volume differences mainly drove per-sample TCR yield variation.

Sample time point: patch test 1, 2 weeks after DPC sensitization. Stated treatment: therapeutic diphenylcyclopropenone sensitization with weekly scalp DPC. Blood draws preceded each patch test application. TCRdb reprocessed the RACE reads with MiXCR, giving one entry per CDR3 protein. The table records around 150,000 distinct CDR3 sequences, 14% of them present only once. CDR1 is MDHEN, CDR2 SYDVKM, per germline. The V and J ends lost 4 bases and 0 bases respectively, with 13 bases between them. This CDR3 region has 16 residues. The V and J genes are TRBV28 and TRBJ1-3; D may be TRBD1 (6 bases). The source is a woman aged 25 to 39 with alopecia areata. Some clones in this sample may be carry-over from other donors' samples. This material consisted of whole blood, taken in connection with sensitization to the hapten diphenylcyclopropenone (DPC). The CDR3 coding sequence is TGTGCCAGCAGTTCCTTACAGGGTGGCTCTGGAAACACCATATATTTT. Residues: CASSSLQGGSGNTIYF.